Listed below are T cell receptor beta chains from one sample, sequenced in a study of metastatic and nonmetastatic thyroid tumors. Using MiXCR, TCRdb reanalyzed the PCR reads. Among tens of thousands of clones, 10% to 15% were seen once, and the ten largest hold approximately 24%. Input material: blood. Every receptor here comes from a female donor with papillary thyroid cancer or a benign thyroid nodule (not recorded which). Some clones in this sample may be carry-over from other donors' samples. CDR3s include the opening cysteine and the closing phenylalanine or tryptophan. The D gene is left open where the match is weak. Part of the rows lack a size; the others show once, few, many or a class for expanded clones.

CASSPGQNNQPQHF | TGTGCCAGCTCGCCGGGACAAAACAATCAGCCCCAGCATTTT | . | TRBV18 | many | TRBJ1-5
CASRGRGGRNQPQHF | TGTGCCAGCAGGGGGCGGGGGGGCCGAAATCAGCCCCAGCATTTT | . | TRBV3-1 | many | TRBJ1-5
CASSLLRARTLNTEAFF | TGTGCCAGCAGCTTGTTGAGGGCCAGGACACTGAACACTGAAGCTTTCTTT | . | TRBV5-6 | many | TRBJ1-1
CASKVGRAAEKLFF | TGTGCCAGCAAGGTGGGACGAGCCGCGGAAAAACTGTTTTTT | . | TRBV7-9 | . | TRBJ1-4
CATSGVRGANVLTF | TGTGCCACCAGTGGGGTGAGAGGGGCCAACGTCCTGACTTTC | . | TRBV24-1 | many | TRBJ2-6
CASSNSVQGLDTEAFF | TGTGCCAGCAGTAACTCCGTACAGGGATTGGACACTGAAGCTTTCTTT | . | TRBV6-2/TRBV6-3 | many | TRBJ1-1
CASSFVSGGRNSGANVLTF | TGTGCAAGCAGCTTTGTATCGGGGGGACGAAACTCTGGGGCCAACGTCCTGACTTTC | TRBD2 | TRBV5-6 | . | TRBJ2-6
CASSLVQGGPGEQYF | TGTGCCAGCAGCTTAGTCCAGGGGGGGCCGGGAGAGCAGTACTTC | . | TRBV7-2 | . | TRBJ2-7
CASSALGQGRRQPQHF | TGTGCCAGCAGTGCACTGGGACAGGGGAGAAGACAGCCCCAGCATTTT | TRBD1 | TRBV12-3/TRBV12-4 | many | TRBJ1-5
CASTRRVSTDTQYF | TGTGCCAGTACCAGGCGGGTTAGCACAGATACGCAGTATTTT | . | TRBV12-3/TRBV12-4 | few | TRBJ2-3
CSALTSGGATDTQYF | TGCAGTGCTTTGACTAGCGGGGGGGCCACAGATACGCAGTATTTT | TRBD2 | TRBV20-1 | many | TRBJ2-3
CAWSVGGSTDTQYF | TGCGCCTGGAGTGTTGGTGGGAGTACAGATACGCAGTATTTT | . | TRBV30 | . | TRBJ2-3
CASRLKGGGYGYTF | TGTGCCAGCAGACTCAAGGGGGGGGGCTATGGCTACACCTTC | . | TRBV28 | few | TRBJ1-2
CASSHRQGGNSPLHF | TGCGCCAGCAGCCACCGACAGGGGGGCAATTCACCCCTCCACTTT | TRBD1 | TRBV4-3 | many | TRBJ1-6
CASSPGSAFSGNTIYF | TGTGCCAGCTCACCGGGGTCAGCGTTCTCTGGAAACACCATATATTTT | . | TRBV18 | many | TRBJ1-3
CASSEGAEQYF | TGTGCCAGCAGCGAGGGGGCCGAGCAGTACTTC | TRBD1 | TRBV7-2 | . | TRBJ2-7
CASSHPSNTEAFF | TGTGCCAGCAGTCATCCTTCGAACACTGAAGCTTTCTTT | . | TRBV12-3/TRBV12-4 | many | TRBJ1-1
CASSLSGLRGYGYTF | TGTGCCAGCAGTTTGTCGGGACTGCGGGGCTATGGCTACACCTTC | . | TRBV27 | many | TRBJ1-2
CASSLDYRIGEQFF | TGTGCCAGCAGCTTAGATTACAGAATAGGGGAGCAGTTCTTC | . | TRBV13 | many | TRBJ2-1
CASSSGLAGVGSYEQYF | TGCGCCAGCAGCTCGGGACTAGCGGGAGTTGGGTCCTACGAGCAGTACTTC | TRBD2 | TRBV5-1 | many | TRBJ2-7
CASSPPRGGTGHNYGYTF | TGTGCCAGCAGCCCACCGCGGGGCGGGACGGGACATAACTATGGCTACACCTTC | . | TRBV7-3 | many | TRBJ1-2
CASIPFGGRNNYGYTF | TGTGCCAGTATCCCGTTTGGAGGCCGAAATAACTATGGCTACACCTTC | . | TRBV19 | many | TRBJ1-2
CASSESRTKGTNEKLFF | TGCGCCAGCAGTGAGTCTCGGACGAAAGGAACTAATGAAAAACTGTTTTTT | . | TRBV10-1 | many | TRBJ1-4
CASSTQRQGVNTEAFF | TGTGCCAGCAGCACTCAGAGACAGGGAGTGAACACTGAAGCTTTCTTT | TRBD1 | TRBV28 | many | TRBJ1-1
CASSLNPWTGANTEAFF | TGTGCCAGCAGCTTAAACCCCTGGACAGGGGCGAACACTGAAGCTTTCTTT | TRBD1 | TRBV7-3 | many | TRBJ1-1
CASSEVPGLGRSEQYF | TGTGCCAGCAGTGAAGTCCCTGGACTAGGACGCTCCGAGCAGTACTTC | TRBD2 | TRBV2 | many | TRBJ2-7
CSASTRGRGYEQYF | TGCAGTGCTTCGACCAGGGGGAGGGGTTACGAGCAGTACTTC | . | TRBV20-1 | many | TRBJ2-7